This TCR beta chain was documented in a study of CD8 T cells in ankylosing spondylitis. Study-level findings and limits: Fewer than 10 highly homologous variants formed a TCR beta motif that appeared characteristic of ankylosing spondylitis blood.

MiXCR, applied by TCRdb to the 5' RACE reads, yields one record per CDR3 protein. Here the sample spans roughly 670,000 distinct CDR3 sequences, roughly 19% being singletons. This clonotype has more than one count but fewer than ten. Its antigen is not known. The germline gives CDR1 LGHDT, CDR2 YNNKEL (reference sequence). The CDR3 has 15 residues. Trimming left V 0 bases short and J 1 base short, with 8 bases between. The TCR sequence derives from a male donor with ankylosing spondylitis. This chain connects TRBV3-1 to TRBJ2-3; maybe TRBD2 (6 bases). Sequences were obtained from blood, either unsorted or a sorted T cell fraction (not recorded which). The CDR3 sequence: CASSQDWEGTDTQYF. The CDR3 DNA follows: TGTGCCAGCAGCCAAGATTGGGAGGGCACAGATACGCAGTATTTT.